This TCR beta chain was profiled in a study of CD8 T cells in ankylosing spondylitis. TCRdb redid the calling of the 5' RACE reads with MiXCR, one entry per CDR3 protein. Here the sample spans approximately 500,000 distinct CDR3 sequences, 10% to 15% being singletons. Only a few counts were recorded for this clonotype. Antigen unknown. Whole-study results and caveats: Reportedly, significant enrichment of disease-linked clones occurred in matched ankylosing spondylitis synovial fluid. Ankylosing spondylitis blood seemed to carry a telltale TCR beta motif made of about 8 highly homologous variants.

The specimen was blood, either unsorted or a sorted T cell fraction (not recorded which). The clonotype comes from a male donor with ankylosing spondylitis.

The CDR3 is CASSLGERLAGADTQYF. The CDR3, as DNA: TGTGCCAGCAGCTTAGGAGAGCGACTAGCGGGCGCAGATACGCAGTATTTT. The chain recombines TRBV11-3 with TRBJ2-3; 10 bases map to TRBD2. Germline CDR1 reads SGHNT; CDR2 reads YENEEA. V was pared by 1 base and J by 4 bases, with 8 bases of the junction left unmatched. This CDR3 comprises 17 residues.